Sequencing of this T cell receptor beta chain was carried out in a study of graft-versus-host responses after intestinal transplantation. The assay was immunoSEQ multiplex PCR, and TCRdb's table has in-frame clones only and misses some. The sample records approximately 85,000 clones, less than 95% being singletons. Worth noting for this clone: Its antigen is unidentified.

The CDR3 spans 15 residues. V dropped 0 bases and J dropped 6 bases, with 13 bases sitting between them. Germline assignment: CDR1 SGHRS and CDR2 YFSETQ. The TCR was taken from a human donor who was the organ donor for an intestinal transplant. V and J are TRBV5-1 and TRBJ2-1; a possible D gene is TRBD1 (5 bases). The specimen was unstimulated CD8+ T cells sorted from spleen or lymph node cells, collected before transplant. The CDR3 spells CASSLGGAGLNEQFF. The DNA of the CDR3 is TGCGCCAGCAGCTTGGGGGGCGCCGGGCTCAATGAGCAGTTCTTC.